The source of this TCR beta chain is a study of blood T cell repertoires in COVID-19 (dated by TCRdb to 2018 to 2021). Concerning the study at large: The collaborator samples originated in the United States, Italy and Spain and spanned the acute and convalescent phases of COVID-19. The material from the prospective study consisted of cDNA or gDNA derived from T cells, B-cell-depleted T cells, or PBMCs. Deeply sampled blood TCRbeta repertoires from subjects exposed to, actively infected with, or recovered from COVID-19 were included in the dataset. The repertoires were released in a freely available public database meant as a resource for research on the immune response to SARS-CoV-2. The samples were drawn from the first 160 participants of the ongoing ImmuneRACE study and from some 1,300 subjects provided by 6 global collaborators. Sample metadata almost always included a de-identified subject ID, COVID-19 status, age in years and sex. Where available, HLA class I and class II types were obtained from metadata supplied by the sample provider rather than from assay-based typing. Paper-wide results and their limitations: The amount of clinical and demographic metadata varied by source and participant and was provided uncurated.

Collaborating institutions collected whole blood in K2EDTA tubes following their own protocols. For TCRbeta analysis, collaborator samples were shipped as frozen whole blood, as isolated PBMCs, or as DNA extracted from either sample type. Measured from the cysteine to the phenylalanine, the CDR3 is 17 residues long. The read is trimmed to its CDR3 DNA, 51 bases read in frame from base 1. Between the V and J ends, shortened by 0 bases and 5 bases respectively, the junction contains 17 bases. For CDR1 and CDR2, the germline V gene lists SGHNT and YENEEA. TCRbeta CDR3 regions were amplified from genomic DNA using the immunoSEQ Assay, a bias-controlled multiplex PCR. Turning to the authors' computational methods: Nucleated cell counts per sample were estimated from amplification of reference gene primers within the assay. Sequence reads were collapsed and filtered to measure the absolute abundance of every unique TCRbeta CDR3 rearrangement. For each sample, productive Simpson clonality was calculated by taking the square root of Simpson's diversity index across productive rearrangements. What TCRdb holds here is the immuneACCESS table cut down to in-frame rearrangements. Part of the clones is not present; checked against another copy, under half of the missing clones reflect an unresolved V gene, and the others are unexplained. From that table come the V and J calls and clone size; the DNA was used to work out D and trimming. Here the sample has 200,000 to 300,000 clones; around four fifths occur a single time. The top ten hold just under 6.5% of the sample.

For this clone: This receptor's antigen is unknown. One base away there is no much larger clone; base qualities are not given.

Sequencing was carried out using peripheral blood. This sequence was found in a woman between 55 and 75 years old with active or convalescent COVID-19. Recombination connected TRBV11-3 to TRBJ2-1; no D segment can be confidently identified. The DNA is TGTGCCAGCAGCTTAGATATCGGAGACTCGGAGAACAATGAGCAGTTCTTC. Its amino acids are CASSLDIGDSENNEQFF.